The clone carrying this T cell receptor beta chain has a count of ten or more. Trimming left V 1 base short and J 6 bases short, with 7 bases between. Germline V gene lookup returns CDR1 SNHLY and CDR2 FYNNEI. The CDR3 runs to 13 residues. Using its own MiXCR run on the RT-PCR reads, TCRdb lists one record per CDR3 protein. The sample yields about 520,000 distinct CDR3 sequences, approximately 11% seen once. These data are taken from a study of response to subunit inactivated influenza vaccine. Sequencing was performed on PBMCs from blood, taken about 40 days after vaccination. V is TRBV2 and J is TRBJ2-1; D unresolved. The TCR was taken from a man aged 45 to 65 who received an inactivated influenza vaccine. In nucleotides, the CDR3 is TGTGCCAGCAGTGAAGAGAACCTCAATGAGCAGTTCTTC. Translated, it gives CASSEENLNEQFF.